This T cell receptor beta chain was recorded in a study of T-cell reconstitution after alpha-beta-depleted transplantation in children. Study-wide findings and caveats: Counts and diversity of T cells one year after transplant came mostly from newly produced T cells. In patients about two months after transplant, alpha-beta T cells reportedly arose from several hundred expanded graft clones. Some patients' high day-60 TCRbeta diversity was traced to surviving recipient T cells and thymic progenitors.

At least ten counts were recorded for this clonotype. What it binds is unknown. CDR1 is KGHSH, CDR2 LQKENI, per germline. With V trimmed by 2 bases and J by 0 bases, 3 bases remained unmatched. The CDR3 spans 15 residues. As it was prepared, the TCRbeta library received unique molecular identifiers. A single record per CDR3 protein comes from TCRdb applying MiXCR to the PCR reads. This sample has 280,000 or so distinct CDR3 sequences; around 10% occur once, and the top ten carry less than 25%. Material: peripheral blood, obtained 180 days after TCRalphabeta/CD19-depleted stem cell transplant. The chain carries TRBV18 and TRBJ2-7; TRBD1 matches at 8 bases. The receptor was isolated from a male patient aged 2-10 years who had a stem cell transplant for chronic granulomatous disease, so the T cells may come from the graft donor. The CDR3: CASSPGTGPSYEQYF. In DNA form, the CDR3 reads TGTGCCAGCTCACCAGGGACAGGACCCTCCTACGAGCAGTACTTC.